This passage covers 32 T cell receptor beta chains from one sample sequenced in a study of low-dose radiotherapy and immunotherapy resistance in tumors. Time point here: before trial treatment. TCR amplification involved 15 to 25 PCR cycles with a constant-region primer and V-primer adapter. Each CDR3 protein is one row after TCRdb ran MiXCR on the reads. The sample consists of roughly 46,000 distinct CDR3 sequences, 10% to 15% of them appearing once. Sequencing was performed on PBMCs, taken before treatment. The source is a female donor with ovarian cancer.

This clonotype has ten or more counts. The V call is TRBV30, the J call TRBJ2-5; tentatively, D is TRBD2 (7 bases). Germline V lookup: CDR1 GTSNPN, CDR2 SVGIG (reference sequence). Trimming took 4 bases from V and 2 from J, leaving 11 bases between them. The CDR3 has 13 amino acids. The CDR3 reads CAWNGGHQETQYF. In DNA, the CDR3 is TGTGCCTGGAACGGGGGGCATCAAGAGACCCAGTACTTC. Complete variable domain (other parts from reference TRBV30 and TRBJ2-5): SQTIHQWPATLVQPVGSPLSLECTVEGTSNPNLYWYRQAAGRGLQLLFYSVGIGQISSEVPQNLSASRPQDRQFILSSKKLLLSDSGFYLCAWNGGHQETQYFGPGTRLLVL.

This clonotype was found many times. The chain employs TRBV25-1 and TRBJ1-2; 9 nucleotides line up with TRBD1. Germline CDR1 reads MGHDK; CDR2 reads SYGVNS. With V trimmed by 3 bases and J by 5 bases, 4 bases remained unmatched. The CDR3 has 14 residues. The DNA of the CDR3 is TGTGCCAGCAGTGAGTTACAGGGGGCTTATGGCTACACCTTC. Translated, it gives CASSELQGAYGYTF.

This clonotype appeared many times. This chain connects TRBV28 to TRBJ1-4; no clear D. The V gene's germline CDR1 is MDHEN and CDR2 SYDVKM. Trimming took off 6 bases at V and 4 bases at J, with 6 bases between the two ends. The length of the CDR3 is 12 residues. This chain's CDR3 is CASRLINEKLFF. For the CDR3, the DNA is TGTGCCAGCAGACTGATTAATGAAAAACTGTTTTTT.

The rearrangement uses TRBV9 and TRBJ2-7, with D possibly called TRBD1 or TRBD2 (5 bases each). V was cut by 0 bases and J by 0 bases, with 10 bases left in between. This CDR3 comprises 15 residues. CDR1 and CDR2 from the germline V gene are SGDLS and YYNGEE. This CDR3 reads CASSVAWGSSYEQYF. CDR3 bases: TGTGCCAGCAGCGTAGCTTGGGGGAGCTCCTACGAGCAGTACTTC. Based on the CDR3 plus reference TRBV9 and TRBJ2-7, the full variable domain is DSGVTQTPKHLITATGQRVTLRCSPRSGDLSVYWYQQSLDQGLQFLIQYYNGEERAKGNILERFSAQQFPDLHSELNLSSLELGDSALYFCASSVAWGSSYEQYFGPGTRLTVT.

The chain recombines TRBV11-2 with TRBJ2-3; 9 nucleotides agree with TRBD1. Trimming at V came to 6 bases and at J to 3 bases, leaving 4 bases not matched to a gene. There are 14 residues in the CDR3. Germline V gene data show CDR1 as SGHAT and CDR2 as FQNNGV. The CDR3 nucleotides are TGTGCCAGCAGTAAACAGGGGGCGACAGATACGCAGTATTTT. This translates into CASSKQGATDTQYF.

The sample holds many counts of this clonotype. The gene calls are TRBV11-2 and TRBJ1-3, with 7 bases fitting TRBD1. V trimming: 5 bases; J trimming: 8 bases; junction bases outside the gene matches: 9. Per germline, CDR1 SGHAT and CDR2 FQNNGV. CDR3 size: 14 residues. The CDR3 nucleotides read TGTGCCAGCAGCCCGACAGGGACGAGGGACACCATATATTTT. This gives the protein CASSPTGTRDTIYF.

With respect to this clonotype: A much more abundant neighbour one base away suggests this may be a read error. The chain carries TRBV19 and TRBJ2-1; D possibly uses TRBD1 or TRBD2 (5 bases each). Trimming left V 3 bases short and J 10 bases short, with 13 bases between. From germline, CDR1 is LNHDA and CDR2 SQIVND (reference sequence). This CDR3 is built from 13 residues. CDR3 sequence (DNA): TGTGCCAGTAGTATGGGACCGGCTAACGAGCAGTTCTTC. Residues: CASSMGPANEQFF.

With respect to this clonotype: A far larger clone is one nucleotide away, so this likely arose from a read error. The rearrangement links TRBV29-1 to TRBJ2-5, with TRBD2 matching over 14 bases. V lost 7 bases, J lost 11 bases, and 9 bases stayed unmatched. The CDR3 contains 13 residues. Germline V gives CDR1 SQVTM, CDR2 ANQGSEA. CDR3 coding DNA: TGCAGCGACCGACTAGCGGGGGGGACTGAGCAGTACTTC. Residues: CSDRLAGGTEQYF. Complete variable domain (other parts from reference TRBV29-1 and TRBJ2-5): SAVISQKPSRDICQRGTSLTIQCQVDSQVTMMFWYRQQPGQSLTLIATANQGSEATYESGFVIDKFPISRPNLTFSTLTVSNMSPEDSSIYLCSDRLAGGTEQYFGPGTRLLVL.

The sample holds many counts of this clonotype. This rearrangement joins TRBV29-1 to TRBJ2-1, with 8 bases lining up with TRBD1. V trimming: 3 bases; J trimming: 3 bases; junction bases outside the gene matches: 7. The length of the CDR3 is 15 residues. In germline, CDR1 is SQVTM, CDR2 ANQGSEA. CDR3 sequence (DNA): TGCAGCGTTGATAGTACAGGGGGTTTCTACAATGAGCAGTTCTTC. Protein: CSVDSTGGFYNEQFF.

This clonotype was seen ten or more times. This chain connects TRBV12-3 or TRBV12-4 to TRBJ2-7, with TRBD2 matching 7 bases. V was clipped by 5 bases and J by 9 bases; unmatched bases: 7. The CDR3 is made up of 12 amino acids. The chain's CDR3 is CASSPGGFGQYF. CDR3 sequence (DNA): TGTGCCAGCAGTCCCGGGGGGTTTGGGCAGTACTTC.

This clonotype has a count of ten or more. Written as DNA, the CDR3 is TGTGCCAGCAGTTTCCGAGTAGACCCCAATGAGCAGTTCTTC. It translates to CASSFRVDPNEQFF. The chain is built from TRBV27 and TRBJ2-1; D gene unclear. V lost 3 bases, J lost 6 bases, and 12 bases lay in between. Germline CDR1 and CDR2: MNHEY and SMNVEV (reference sequence). The length of the CDR3 is 14 residues.

This clonotype occurred many times. The chain has TRBV19 and TRBJ1-1; no reliable D call. CDR1 and CDR2 from the germline V gene are LNHDA and SQIVND (reference sequence). The CDR3 extends over 14 amino acids. V gave up 6 bases and J gave up 2 bases, with 13 bases separating them. For the CDR3, the DNA is TGTGCCAGTAGGGACGGCGGAGTAAACACTGAAGCTTTCTTT. Residues: CASRDGGVNTEAFF.

The genes are TRBV6-6 and TRBJ1-2; D is uncertain. This CDR3 region has 11 residues. Trimming removed 4 bases from V and 8 bases from J, with 8 bases in between. Germline V CDR1 and CDR2: MNHNY, SVGAGI (reference sequence). As DNA, the CDR3 is TGTGCCAGCAGTTCATTCCGGGGCTACACCTTC. Residues: CASSSFRGYTF.

The CDR3 region is CASSPSGRGSEQYF. CDR3 coding DNA: TGTGCCAGCTCACCTAGCGGGAGGGGGAGCGAGCAGTACTTC. The genes are TRBV18 and TRBJ2-7, with 11 bases matching TRBD2. V dropped 3 bases and J dropped 6; count of bases not matched to a gene: 4. The CDR3 is 14 residues long. Per the germline V gene, CDR1 is KGHSH and CDR2 is LQKENI. Drawing the rest from reference TRBV18 and TRBJ2-7, the complete variable domain is NAGVMQNPRHLVRRRGQEARLRCSPMKGHSHVYWYRQLPEEGLKFMVYLQKENIIDESGMPKERFSAEFPKEGPSILRIQQVVRGDSAAYFCASSPSGRGSEQYFGPGTRLTVT.

This clonotype was observed many times. The rearrangement joins TRBV2 to TRBJ1-6; D is uncertain. This CDR3 comprises 14 residues. V shed 3 bases and J shed 2 bases, with 5 bases lying between them. Germline lookup yields CDR1 SNHLY and CDR2 FYNNEI. The CDR3 sequence: CASSDGTYNSPLHF. The CDR3 nucleotides read TGTGCCAGCAGTGACGGAACCTATAATTCACCCCTCCACTTT.

This clonotype appeared a single time. The chain has TRBV5-1 and TRBJ2-3; 14 positions agree with TRBD2. This CDR3 has 17 residues. V lost 4 bases to trimming and J lost 1 base; unmatched junction nucleotides: 5. In germline, CDR1 is SGHRS, CDR2 YFSETQ. CDR3 coding DNA: TGCGCCAGCAGCGGACTAGCGGGGGGACAGGGCACAGATACGCAGTATTTT. It encodes CASSGLAGGQGTDTQYF. The full variable domain, in which reference TRBV5-1 and TRBJ2-3 provide the parts outside the CDR3, is KAGVTQTPRYLIKTRGQQVTLSCSPISGHRSVSWYQQTPGQGLQFLFEYFSETQRNKGNFPGRFSGRQFSNSRSEMNVSTLELGDSALYLCASSGLAGGQGTDTQYFGPGTRLTVL.

The chain couples TRBV28 to TRBJ2-4; 10 bases map to TRBD2. Germline lookup yields CDR1 MDHEN and CDR2 SYDVKM. CDR3 length: 16 amino acids. J was trimmed by 7 bases and V by 3 bases; bases with no gene match: 9. In DNA, the CDR3 is TGTGCCAGCAGTTTTTCCCTAGCGGGAGAAGGTAACATTCAGTACTTC. This codes for CASSFSLAGEGNIQYF.

About this clonotype itself: The likely explanation is a read error, given a far larger clone one base away. The CDR3 does not close with the conserved phenylalanine or tryptophan, likely indicating a read error. The chain has TRBV27 and TRBJ1-1; 8 bases are a match to TRBD1. From germline, CDR1 is MNHEY and CDR2 SMNVEV (reference sequence). The V gene end was trimmed by 6 bases and the J gene end by 10 bases; junction bases not matched to a gene: 16. The CDR3 consists of 15 residues. The CDR3 bases are TGTGCCAGCAGCCGTAGTCCCGGACAGGGCCTTGGAGCTTTCGTT. Residues: CASSRSPGQGLGAFV.

This clonotype showed up many times. This chain joins TRBV13 and TRBJ2-5; TRBD1 matches at 8 bases. Germline lookup yields CDR1 PRHDT and CDR2 FYEKMQ (reference sequence). The V segment lost 7 bases and the J segment 3 bases; nucleotides outside the gene matches: 4. This CDR3 is built from 13 residues. The CDR3 spells CASTRGQEETQYF. The CDR3 nucleotides are TGTGCCAGCACTAGGGGACAGGAAGAGACCCAGTACTTC.

The chain is built from TRBV5-1 and TRBJ2-7; perhaps TRBD1 as D (6 bases). Germline CDR1 SGHRS, CDR2 YFSETQ. The V gene lost 7 bases and the J gene lost 6 bases, with 11 bases spanning the gap. CDR3 length: 11 amino acids. CDR3 loop: CASEQGGEQYF. In DNA form, the CDR3 reads TGCGCCAGCGAACAGGGCGGCGAGCAGTACTTC.

This clonotype was detected only a few times. The chain carries TRBV5-6 and TRBJ1-5; no definite D call. With 0 bases removed from V and 3 bases from J, the gap between germline ends came to 7 bases. This CDR3 comprises 14 residues. Germline loops: CDR1 SGHDT, CDR2 YYEEEE. The CDR3 coding sequence is TGTGCCAGCAGCTTGGGGCCGCCCAATCAGCCCCAGCATTTT. Translating gives CASSLGPPNQPQHF.

This clonotype was recorded many times. The CDR3 nucleotides are TGTGCTAGTGGCTCCGGGACTAGCGGGGATACAGATACGCAGTATTTT. This gives the protein CASGSGTSGDTDTQYF. This sequence joins TRBV12-5 and TRBJ2-3, with 13 bases fitting TRBD2. After removal of 6 bases from V and 3 bases from J, the junction contained 6 bases not matched to a gene. Germline V CDR1 and CDR2: LGHNT, FRNRAP. This CDR3 spans 16 amino acids.

In its sample, this clonotype was seen many times. This chain joins TRBV7-2 and TRBJ2-7; the match to TRBD2 covers 13 bases. After removal of 5 bases from V and 2 bases from J, the junction contained 3 bases not matched to a gene. Germline V gives CDR1 SGHTA, CDR2 FQGNSA. The CDR3 is made up of 15 amino acids. In DNA form, the CDR3 reads TGTGCCAGCAGCCCGACTAGCGGGGGGACCTACGAGCAGTACTTC. It specifies CASSPTSGGTYEQYF.

This clonotype has only a few counts. J is TRBJ2-2 and V is TRBV18; D call uncertain. This CDR3 has 13 residues. Germline lookup yields CDR1 KGHSH and CDR2 LQKENI. V lost 2 bases and J lost 6, with 7 bases in between. CDR3 coding DNA: TGTGCCAGCTCACCAGGGGTTGCCGGGGAGCTGTTTTTT. It is translated as CASSPGVAGELFF.

This clonotype has at least ten counts. This chain joins TRBV7-9 and TRBJ1-5, with 10 bases matching TRBD1. The CDR3 sequence is 14 residues long. Trimming at V came to 7 bases and at J to 4 bases, leaving 4 bases not matched to a gene. Germline CDR1 SEHNR, CDR2 FQNEAQ (reference sequence). Here the CDR3 DNA reads TGTGCCAGCACCGGGACAGGGGTAAATCAGCCCCAGCATTTT. It yields the protein CASTGTGVNQPQHF.

This clonotype was detected once. Since a far larger clone is one base different, this is likely a read error. The chain has TRBV5-3 and TRBJ2-5; 10 bases agree with TRBD1. TRBV5-3 is noted as an ORF with a role that remains uncertain. This CDR3 has 14 residues. The CDR3 here is CASSAGTGEETEYF. The CDR3 DNA reads as TGTGCCAGCAGCGCCGGGACAGGGGAAGAGACCGAGTACTTC.

This clonotype was seen ten or more times. The chain joins TRBV12-5 to TRBJ1-2, with D uncertain. In germline, CDR1 is LGHNT, CDR2 FRNRAP. CDR3 size: 13 residues. V gave up 7 bases and J gave up 1 base, with 10 bases separating them. The CDR3 loop reads CASAIENNYGYTF. DNA of the CDR3: TGTGCTAGTGCCATTGAGAATAACTATGGCTACACCTTC.

V gene TRBV2 combines with J gene TRBJ1-1; D unclear. Germline V gene lookup returns CDR1 SNHLY and CDR2 FYNNEI. Trimming removed 8 bases from V and 0 bases from J, with 7 bases in between. CDR3 length: 12 amino acids. CDR3 sequence: CASAWLNTEAFF. CDR3 in DNA: TGTGCCAGCGCGTGGTTGAACACTGAAGCTTTCTTT.

The chain combines TRBV9 with TRBJ2-1, with 10 nucleotides matching TRBD1. CDR3 length: 15 amino acids. V shed 4 bases and J 7 bases; nucleotides not matched to a gene: 8. CDR1 SGDLS and CDR2 YYNGEE come from the germline V gene. The chain's CDR3 is CASSPRQGAANEQFF. The CDR3 coding sequence is TGTGCCAGCAGCCCCAGACAGGGGGCGGCGAATGAGCAGTTCTTC.

This clonotype was recorded at least ten times. V usage is TRBV7-9 and J usage is TRBJ2-7, with D unclear. Germline-derived CDR1 and CDR2 are SEHNR and FQNEAQ (reference sequence). Trimming shortened V by 5 bases and J by 5 bases, and 10 bases separated the two germline ends. The length of the CDR3 is 12 residues. CDR3 bases: TGTGCCAGCAGCAGGGTACGGGACGAGCAGTACTTC. Translated, it gives CASSRVRDEQYF.

There are many counts of this clonotype. The rearrangement joins TRBV18 to TRBJ2-7; TRBD1 matches at 12 bases. CDR1 and CDR2 (germline): KGHSH, LQKENI. This CDR3 is built from 14 residues. Trimming took 3 bases from V and 6 from J; bases not matched to a gene: 3. The CDR3 sequence is CASSPGQGAVEQYF. The CDR3 nucleotides are TGTGCCAGCTCACCGGGACAGGGGGCCGTCGAGCAGTACTTC.

This clonotype was picked up many times. The chain carries TRBV13 and TRBJ2-2, with D uncertain. V was cut by 10 bases and J by 0 bases, with 15 bases left in between. CDR1 and CDR2 (germline): PRHDT, FYEKMQ (reference sequence). The CDR3 has 15 amino acids. This CDR3 is CATKAQVANTGELFF. CDR3 in DNA: TGTGCCACCAAGGCGCAGGTCGCGAACACCGGGGAGCTGTTTTTT.